These 13 T cell receptor beta chains originate from one sample sequenced in a study of blood T cells in healthy people across ages. Alongside a J-beta primer mix, a sample-barcoded 5' primer served in a second PCR lasting roughly 6 to 11 cycles. TCRdb processed the 5' RACE reads anew with MiXCR; each CDR3 protein has one entry. The repertoire holds some 930,000 distinct CDR3 sequences, with roughly 28% as singletons. The sample was also reused in another study, on T cells of mothers and their children.

Sequenced sample: blood. These TCRs come from a middle-aged woman in good health.

Comments on this clonotype: A single base separates this from a much larger clone, so it may be a read error. The chain is built from TRBV28 and TRBJ1-5; no firm D call. V was cut by 6 bases and J by 2 bases, with 11 bases left in between. Germline-derived CDR1 and CDR2 are MDHEN and SYDVKM. The CDR3 totals 14 residues. In nucleotides, the CDR3 is TGTGCCAGCAGCCTGGACGAGGGCAATCAGCCCCAGCATTTT. Protein: CASSLDEGNQPQHF.

This clonotype appeared a few times. The rearrangement uses TRBV6-5 and TRBJ1-4; D gene uncertain. This CDR3 contains 17 residues. V was shortened by 2 bases and J by 7 bases, with 20 bases between the two germline ends. Germline V lookup: CDR1 MNHEY, CDR2 SVGAGI. The CDR3 DNA reads as TGTGCCAGCAGTTACAGGCAAAGCCTCGTTCGTCCTGAAAAACTGTTTTTT. The encoded protein is CASSYRQSLVRPEKLFF.

Many counts were recorded for this clonotype. The rearrangement joins TRBV12-3 or TRBV12-4 to TRBJ2-1, with TRBD2 matching over 14 bases. The CDR3 has 15 residues. With V trimmed by 5 bases and J by 7 bases, 4 bases remained unmatched. The CDR3 DNA reads as TGTGCCAGCAGTCGCGGACTAGCGGGGGGTAATGAGCAGTTCTTC. Its protein product is CASSRGLAGGNEQFF.

The genes are TRBV28 and TRBJ1-2; D gene ambiguous. The length of the CDR3 is 11 residues. Trimming shortened V by 11 bases and J by 7 bases, and 14 bases separated the two germline ends. Looked up from germline, CDR1 is MDHEN and CDR2 is SYDVKM. The CDR3 spells CACGMNGGYTF. DNA for the CDR3: TGTGCCTGTGGTATGAATGGTGGCTACACCTTC.

As to this clonotype: This clone may be a read error of a much larger clone one base away. The chain combines TRBV30 with TRBJ2-5; 11 bases agree with TRBD1. Germline CDR1 is GTSNPN and CDR2 is SVGIG (reference sequence). The trim removed 8 bases at V and 11 bases at J, leaving 13 bases unmatched. The CDR3 is 13 residues long. The CDR3 protein is CAQRTGGLNEQYF. The CDR3 bases are TGTGCCCAACGGACAGGGGGCTTGAATGAGCAGTACTTC.

The chain combines TRBV20-1 with TRBJ1-2; 8 bases are shared with TRBD1. The CDR3 is 14 residues long. The J segment lost 4 bases and the V segment lost 5 bases, leaving 9 bases of the junction unmatched. From germline, CDR1 is DFQATT and CDR2 SNEGSKA (reference sequence). The CDR3 is CSAGDRGLSYGYTF. The CDR3 DNA follows: TGCAGTGCTGGCGACAGGGGACTGAGCTATGGCTACACCTTC.

The J gene is TRBJ2-3, the V gene TRBV20-1; weak D call: TRBD2 (6 bases). The germline V and J ends were trimmed by 0 bases and 1 base, with 11 bases remaining between them. CDR3 size: 15 residues. Per the germline V gene, CDR1 is DFQATT and CDR2 is SNEGSKA (reference sequence). CDR3 protein: CSAREGGPGTDTQYF. The CDR3 DNA sequence: TGCAGTGCTAGAGAGGGGGGACCTGGCACAGATACGCAGTATTTT.

The chain combines TRBV12-3 or TRBV12-4 with TRBJ1-6, with D possibly matching TRBD1 (6 bases). There are 14 residues in the CDR3. Trimming shortened V by 1 base and J by 9 bases, and 10 bases separated the two germline ends. The CDR3 coding sequence is TGTGCCAGCAGTTTAGGGACAGTGAGTTCACCCCTCCACTTT. Its protein product is CASSLGTVSSPLHF.

A few counts support this clonotype. V usage is TRBV5-1 and J usage is TRBJ1-4, with no clear D. Germline CDR1 and CDR2: SGHRS and YFSETQ. With 2 bases removed from V and 5 bases from J, the gap between germline ends came to 4 bases. This CDR3 has 12 amino acids. Here the CDR3 reads CASSFSNEKLFF. The CDR3 DNA is TGCGCCAGCAGCTTCTCGAATGAAAAACTGTTTTTT.

Of note for this clonotype: Being one base from a much bigger clone, this may be a read error. The genes are TRBV29-1 and TRBJ2-1; D could derive from TRBD1 or TRBD2 (5 bases each). The CDR3 is 13 residues long. Germline CDR1 is SQVTM and CDR2 is ANQGSEA. The V end lost 1 base, the J end lost 10 bases, and 14 bases lay between the germline ends. In nucleotides, the CDR3 is TGCAGCGTTGAAGGGGACCAAACCTACGAGCAGTTCTTC. Its translation is CSVEGDQTYEQFF.

In its sample, this clonotype was seen many times. The rearrangement joins TRBV9 to TRBJ2-7; TRBD2 matches 8 bases. The CDR3 has 14 residues. Unmatched junction bases numbered 4, after V lost 4 bases and J lost 1 base. Germline V gene data show CDR1 as SGDLS and CDR2 as YYNGEE. The CDR3 nucleotides read TGTGCCAGCAGCTACGGGGGGGGGTCCTACGAGCAGTACTTC. It specifies CASSYGGGSYEQYF. The variable domain in full, completed from reference TRBV9 and TRBJ2-7, reads DSGVTQTPKHLITATGQRVTLRCSPRSGDLSVYWYQQSLDQGLQFLIQYYNGEERAKGNILERFSAQQFPDLHSELNLSSLELGDSALYFCASSYGGGSYEQYFGPGTRLTVT.

This clonotype was found many times. This chain uses TRBV15 with TRBJ2-7; TRBD1 might be the D (6 bases). V dropped 5 bases and J dropped 6 bases, with 17 bases sitting between them. Per germline, CDR1 LNHNV and CDR2 YYDKDF (reference sequence). This CDR3 has 14 residues. The CDR3 DNA is TGTGCCACCAGCGGGATAGGGGGTATCGGCGAGCAGTACTTC. As protein: CATSGIGGIGEQYF.

This clonotype was found a few times. This chain links TRBV5-1 with TRBJ1-2; TRBD1 matches at 10 bases. V was pared by 4 bases and J by 6 bases, with 12 bases of the junction left unmatched. Germline assignment: CDR1 SGHRS and CDR2 YFSETQ. CDR3 length: 16 amino acids. CDR3 in DNA: TGCGCCAGCAGCCGTTCGACACCGGGACAGGGGAATGGCTACACCTTC. Its translation is CASSRSTPGQGNGYTF.